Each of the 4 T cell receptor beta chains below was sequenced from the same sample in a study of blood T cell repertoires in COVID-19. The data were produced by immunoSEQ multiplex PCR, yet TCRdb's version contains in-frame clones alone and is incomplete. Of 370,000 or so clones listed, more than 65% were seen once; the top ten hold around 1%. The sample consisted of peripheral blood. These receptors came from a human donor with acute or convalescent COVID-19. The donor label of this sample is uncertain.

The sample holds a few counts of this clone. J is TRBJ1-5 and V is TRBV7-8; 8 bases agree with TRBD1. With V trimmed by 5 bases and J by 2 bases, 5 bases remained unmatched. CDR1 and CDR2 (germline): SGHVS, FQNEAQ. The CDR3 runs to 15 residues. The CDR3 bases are TGTGCCAGCAGCGCCAGGGGGCACGGCAATCAGCCCCAGCATTTT. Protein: CASSARGHGNQPQHF.

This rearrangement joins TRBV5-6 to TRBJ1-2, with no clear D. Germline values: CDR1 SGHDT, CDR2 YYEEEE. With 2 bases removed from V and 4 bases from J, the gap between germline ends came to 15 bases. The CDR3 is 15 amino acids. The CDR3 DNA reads TGTGCCAGCAGCTTAATATCCCAGACTTCCTATGGCTACACCTTC. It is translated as CASSLISQTSYGYTF.

DNA for the CDR3: TGTGCCAGCAGCCCCGGGGGGGCGGCTAATGAAAAACTGTTTTTT. Protein product: CASSPGGAANEKLFF. The chain joins TRBV5-4 to TRBJ1-4; D is perhaps TRBD1 (6 bases). Germline CDR1 SGHNT, CDR2 YYREEE (reference sequence). There are 15 residues in the CDR3. The V and J ends lost 4 bases and 3 bases respectively, with 13 bases between them.

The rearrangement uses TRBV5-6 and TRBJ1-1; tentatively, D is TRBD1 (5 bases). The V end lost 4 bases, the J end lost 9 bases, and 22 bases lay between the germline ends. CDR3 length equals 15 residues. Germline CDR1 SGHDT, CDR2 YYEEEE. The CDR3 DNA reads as TGTGCCAGCAGCCTGGGGGGAGGACGGGAACTACAAGCTTTCTTT. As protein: CASSLGGGRELQAFF.